This T cell receptor (beta chain) was sequenced for a study of blood T cell repertoires in COVID-19 (dated by TCRdb to the early 2020s). Describing the broader study: Samples from collaborators originated in the United States, Italy and Spain and spanned both the acute and convalescent phases of COVID-19. The material from the prospective study consisted of cDNA or gDNA derived from T cells, B-cell-depleted T cells, or PBMCs. Deeply sampled blood TCRbeta repertoires from subjects exposed to, actively infected with, or recovered from COVID-19 were included in the dataset. A freely available public database, intended as a resource for researchers studying the immune response to SARS-CoV-2, is where the repertoires were released. Samples came from the ongoing ImmuneRACE study (first 160 participants) plus 1,254 subjects from 6 global collaborators. The sample metadata nearly always contained a de-identified subject ID, COVID-19 status, age in years and sex. HLA class I and class II types, where available, came from metadata supplied by the sample provider rather than from assay-based typing. The full study reports these points: How much clinical and demographic metadata was included differed by source and by participant, and the metadata was provided uncurated.

Samples from volunteer blood donors who had recovered from COVID-19 were contributed by a second Seattle source. Whole blood was collected in K2EDTA tubes by collaborating institutions according to the institutions' own protocols. For TCRbeta analysis, collaborators shipped samples in one of three forms: frozen whole blood, isolated PBMCs, or DNA extracted from either of those sample types. TCRbeta CDR3 regions were amplified from genomic DNA by means of the immunoSEQ Assay, a bias-controlled multiplex PCR. The original pipeline was this. The number of nucleated cells in each sample was estimated from the amplification of reference gene primers within the assay. Sequence reads were collapsed and filtered to measure the absolute abundance of every unique TCRbeta CDR3 rearrangement. For each sample, productive Simpson clonality was calculated as the square root of Simpson's diversity index over productive rearrangements. TCRdb stores this immuneACCESS table with in-frame sequences only. Part of the clones is absent; in the studies checked, under half of the shortfall reflects unresolved V genes, and no reason is known for the rest. V and J calls plus clone size are reproduced from that table; the DNA served to infer D and trimming. The sample table holds about 240,000 clones, of which about 85% were seen once. In total, the top ten clones hold 6% to 9% of the sample.

The cysteine opens and the phenylalanine closes a CDR3 of 13 amino acids. The CDR3 DNA has 39 bases and is translated from base 1. Trimming removed 5 bases from V and 15 bases from J; the gene matches leave 5 bases unexplained. The germline V gene specifies SGHVS as CDR1 and FQNEAQ as CDR2. About this clone: Its recognized antigen is unknown. No much larger clone exists at a distance of one base, and base qualities are not known.

This receptor chain uses TRBV7-8 and TRBJ2-1, with 15 junctional bases fitting TRBD2. Sequencing used peripheral blood. This TCR was recovered from a man aged 60 to 69 who had recovered from COVID-19. The nucleotide sequence reads TGTGCCAGCAGCCCGCGGACTAGCGGGGGGGCGTTCTTC. This is translated as CASSPRTSGGAFF.